These 24 T cell receptor beta chains were sequenced from one sample in a study of CD4 T cells in relation to SARS-CoV-2 and coronaviruses. CD4+ T cells from unexposed donors were obtained before the COVID-19 pandemic (2011-2018). The cells were cultured for around ten days before CD4+ T cells were isolated. The protocol was immunoSEQ multiplex PCR, while the TCRdb copy is restricted to in-frame clones and leaves out a portion. The table lists 20,000 to 25,000 clones, approximately 72% of them singletons. These TCRs' antigens remain unknown. The sequencing input was CD4+ T cells from PBMCs, cultured in vitro. Receptor source: a human donor in good health.

The V and J genes are TRBV6-2 or TRBV6-3 and TRBJ2-6; tentatively, D is TRBD1 (6 bases). V was clipped by 0 bases and J by 0 bases, with 21 bases between them. The CDR3 covers 21 residues. Germline values: CDR1 MNHEY, CDR2 SVGEGT. CDR3 coding DNA: TGTGCCAGCAGTTACTCCACCCTAATGACAGGAAACCCCTCTGGGGCCAACGTCCTGACTTTC. It yields the protein CASSYSTLMTGNPSGANVLTF.

V usage is TRBV6-5 and J usage is TRBJ1-1; 7 bases line up with TRBD1. Looked up from germline, CDR1 is MNHEY and CDR2 is SVGAGI. V dropped 7 bases and J dropped 0; count of bases not matched to a gene: 5. The CDR3 is 14 amino acids. CDR3 nucleotide sequence: TGTGCCAGCATCATTGACAGGGTGAACACTGAAGCTTTCTTT. Translation: CASIIDRVNTEAFF.

This chain connects TRBV28 to TRBJ1-6; D is uncertain. This CDR3 contains 15 residues. The germline gives CDR1 MDHEN, CDR2 SYDVKM. Trimming stripped 6 bases from V and 5 bases from J, with 14 bases between. The CDR3 spells CASRSGSKNNSPLHF. For the CDR3, the DNA is TGTGCCAGCAGATCGGGCAGTAAGAATAATTCACCCCTCCACTTT.

The chain links TRBV15 to TRBJ2-2, with D possibly TRBD2 on 5 matching bases. V lost 0 bases, J lost 0 bases, and 11 bases lay in between. The germline V gene encodes CDR1 LNHNV and CDR2 YYDKDF (reference sequence). The CDR3 runs to 17 residues. The CDR3 bases are TGTGCCACCAGCAGAGATTTGAACGGGGCGAACACCGGGGAGCTGTTTTTT. Protein sequence: CATSRDLNGANTGELFF.

The rearrangement links TRBV7-3 to TRBJ1-1, with D maybe TRBD1 (5 bases). The germline CDR1 and CDR2 sequences are SGHTA and FQGTGA. The CDR3 has 12 residues. V gave up 5 bases and J gave up 4 bases, with 8 bases separating them. In nucleotides, the CDR3 is TGTGCCAGCAGCCGCCAGGGCACTGAAGCTTTCTTT. Amino acid sequence: CASSRQGTEAFF.

This clone has more than one count but fewer than ten. At one of its ends the junction is not consistent with the germline gene, which may arise from a read error. The V and J genes are TRBV15 and TRBJ2-7; D tentatively fits TRBD1 or TRBD2 (5 bases each). Germline V lookup: CDR1 LNHNV, CDR2 YYDKDF (reference sequence). The CDR3 is 11 residues long. CDR3 coding DNA: TGTGCCACCAGCAGAGGAGGGGTCCCACATTTC. This encodes CATSRGGVPHF.

CDR3 bases: TGTGCCAGCAGCTTGGCACAGGGATCCAACTATGGCTACACCTTC. This gives the protein CASSLAQGSNYGYTF. The chain is built from TRBV5-6 and TRBJ1-2; the D gene is possibly TRBD1 (6 bases). There are 15 residues in the CDR3. Trimming cost V 0 bases and J 2 bases, with 11 bases left between them. Germline-derived CDR1 and CDR2 are SGHDT and YYEEEE.

V and J are TRBV5-1 and TRBJ2-6; 7 bases agree with TRBD1. Losses at the gene ends were 4 bases for V and 0 bases for J; bases not matched to a gene: 7. Germline CDR1 SGHRS, CDR2 YFSETQ. The CDR3 runs to 17 residues. The CDR3 here is CASSETGIISGANVLTF. CDR3 sequence (DNA): TGCGCCAGCAGCGAGACAGGGATCATCTCTGGGGCCAACGTCCTGACTTTC. The variable domain in full, with the rest retrieved from reference TRBV5-1 and TRBJ2-6, is KAGVTQTPRYLIKTRGQQVTLSCSPISGHRSVSWYQQTPGQGLQFLFEYFSETQRNKGNFPGRFSGRQFSNSRSEMNVSTLELGDSALYLCASSETGIISGANVLTFGAGSRLTVL.

The chain combines TRBV19 with TRBJ1-2; D unclear. In germline, CDR1 is LNHDA, CDR2 SQIVND (reference sequence). The V and J ends lost 4 bases and 8 bases respectively, with 17 bases between them. The CDR3 spans 14 residues. The CDR3 bases are TGTGCCAGTAGTAAAACCTTTGGGATCTACGGCTACACCTTC. It codes for CASSKTFGIYGYTF.

This clone was recorded once. The chain joins TRBV20-1 to TRBJ2-5; 8 positions match TRBD2. This CDR3 has 14 amino acids. V gave up 3 bases and J gave up 5 bases; unmatched junction bases: 8. Germline V gene lookup returns CDR1 DFQATT and CDR2 SNEGSKA (reference sequence). The CDR3 spells CSASDTGLVETQYF. CDR3 in DNA: TGCAGTGCTAGTGATACGGGACTAGTTGAGACCCAGTACTTC.

The rearrangement uses TRBV27 and TRBJ2-7; D might be TRBD1 or TRBD2, each matching 5 bases. The germline gives CDR1 MNHEY, CDR2 SMNVEV (reference sequence). This CDR3 spans 14 amino acids. V lost 3 bases and J lost 7, with 16 bases in between. CDR3 coding DNA: TGTGCCAGCAGTTTTGTGGGGCTAGGGAGTGAGCAGTACTTC. It specifies CASSFVGLGSEQYF.

The genes are TRBV5-4 and TRBJ2-6; D could derive from TRBD1 or TRBD2 (5 bases each). V lost 1 base and J lost 4, with 12 bases in between. Germline CDR1 SGHNT, CDR2 YYREEE (reference sequence). This CDR3 region has 16 residues. CDR3: CASSLLGVGGANVLTF. Here the CDR3 DNA reads TGTGCCAGCAGCTTGTTGGGGGTGGGCGGGGCCAACGTCCTGACTTTC.

There are a few counts of this clone. The chain has TRBV30 and TRBJ1-2; the D is unclear. The CDR3 extends over 12 amino acids. Per germline, CDR1 GTSNPN and CDR2 SVGIG (reference sequence). V gave up 5 bases and J gave up 4 bases, with 11 bases separating them. CDR3 amino acids: CAWGAGGYGYTF. CDR3 sequence (DNA): TGTGCCTGGGGTGCGGGAGGCTATGGCTACACCTTC.

This clone was observed once. The V call is TRBV15, the J call TRBJ2-2; 8 bases agree with TRBD1. V was pared by 4 bases and J by 3 bases, with 4 bases of the junction left unmatched. The CDR3 totals 15 residues. In germline, CDR1 is LNHNV, CDR2 YYDKDF (reference sequence). In DNA, the CDR3 is TGTGCCACCAGCACTGGACAGGGCGACACCGGGGAGCTGTTTTTT. Protein: CATSTGQGDTGELFF.

This clone came up a few times. The chain employs TRBV6-6 and TRBJ2-3; tentatively, D is TRBD2 (5 bases). V was trimmed by 0 bases and J by 6 bases, leaving 10 bases between them. CDR1 is MNHNY, CDR2 SVGAGI, per germline (reference sequence). The CDR3 has 14 residues. CDR3 amino acids: CASSYSEGGDTQYF. The CDR3 bases are TGTGCCAGCAGTTACTCTGAGGGTGGGGATACGCAGTATTTT.

This sequence joins TRBV7-9 and TRBJ2-2, with 7 bases matching TRBD2. The germline CDR1 and CDR2 sequences are SEHNR and FQNEAQ (reference sequence). The CDR3 totals 17 residues. Trimming at V came to 5 bases and at J to 1 base, leaving 10 bases not matched to a gene. For the CDR3, the DNA is TGTGCCAGCAGCAACCGGGGTGGGAGGGTGAACACCGGGGAGCTGTTTTTT. It translates to CASSNRGGRVNTGELFF. The whole variable domain, filled in from reference TRBV7-9 and TRBJ2-2, reads DTGVSQNPRHKITKRGQNVTFRCDPISEHNRLYWYRQTLGQGPEFLTYFQNEAQLEKSRLLSDRFSAERPKGSFSTLEIQRTEQGDSAMYLCASSNRGGRVNTGELFFGEGSRLTVL.

The chain has TRBV19 and TRBJ1-5, with D possibly TRBD1 on 5 matching bases. Trimming stripped 0 bases from V and 4 bases from J, with 10 bases between. This CDR3 has 15 residues. Looked up from germline, CDR1 is LNHDA and CDR2 is SQIVND (reference sequence). The CDR3, as DNA: TGTGCCAGTAGTATAGAGGAGGGGTGGAATCAGCCCCAGCATTTT. Translated: CASSIEEGWNQPQHF.

In its sample, this clone was seen a few times. The J gene is TRBJ1-4, the V gene TRBV7-9; maybe TRBD1 (5 bases). V shed 6 bases and J shed 8 bases, with 16 bases lying between them. CDR1 is SEHNR and CDR2 is FQNEAQ in the germline V gene (reference sequence). The CDR3 is 14 amino acids. CDR3 DNA sequence: TGTGCCAGCAGGGGACGACGGGACGAAGAAAAACTGTTTTTT. Residues: CASRGRRDEEKLFF.

The V and J genes are TRBV7-9 and TRBJ2-3; 13 nucleotides match TRBD2. Germline lookup yields CDR1 SEHNR and CDR2 FQNEAQ (reference sequence). V dropped 5 bases and J dropped 4; count of bases not matched to a gene: 6. The CDR3 has 16 residues. The chain's CDR3 is CASSPGLAGVADTQYF. Written as DNA, the CDR3 is TGTGCCAGCAGCCCTGGACTAGCGGGAGTCGCAGATACGCAGTATTTT.

Only one count was recorded for this clone. This chain uses TRBV7-9 with TRBJ2-2; TRBD2 matches 10 bases. V lost 5 bases, J lost 0 bases, and 3 bases stayed unmatched. CDR3 length equals 16 residues. Germline V gives CDR1 SEHNR, CDR2 FQNEAQ (reference sequence). The CDR3, as DNA: TGTGCCAGCAGCCCAACTAGCGGGACGAACACCGGGGAGCTGTTTTTT. Protein sequence: CASSPTSGTNTGELFF.

This chain links TRBV29-1 with TRBJ2-7; 10 bases are a match to TRBD1. CDR3 length: 14 amino acids. Trimming took 4 bases from V and 2 from J; bases not matched to a gene: 5. CDR1 is SQVTM, CDR2 ANQGSEA, per germline. CDR3 protein: CSVGRDRGTYEQYF. The CDR3 bases are TGCAGCGTTGGCCGGGACAGGGGCACCTACGAGCAGTACTTC.

The J gene is TRBJ2-2, the V gene TRBV18, with D uncertain. Germline lookup yields CDR1 KGHSH and CDR2 LQKENI. V lost 3 bases and J lost 4, with 12 bases in between. This CDR3 has 15 amino acids. The CDR3 region is CASSPSGRGTGELFF. Here the CDR3 DNA reads TGTGCCAGCTCACCCTCAGGACGCGGCACCGGGGAGCTGTTTTTT.

V is TRBV2 and J is TRBJ1-1, with D possibly being TRBD1 (5 bases). The V end lost 4 bases, the J end lost 0 bases, and 12 bases lay between the germline ends. Germline V gene data show CDR1 as SNHLY and CDR2 as FYNNEI. CDR3 length: 15 residues. The CDR3 DNA is TGTGCCAGCAGTGCCAGACAGCTTGTGAACACTGAAGCTTTCTTT. Translation: CASSARQLVNTEAFF.

This clone was picked up a small number of times. V is TRBV6-5 and J is TRBJ2-1, with 8 bases lining up with TRBD1. V shed 0 bases and J 8 bases; nucleotides not matched to a gene: 9. The CDR3 loop spans 16 amino acids. Germline loops: CDR1 MNHEY, CDR2 SVGAGI. CDR3 nucleotides: TGTGCCAGCAGTTACTCGAGCAGGGGGCGCGCGGATGAGCAGTTCTTC. Amino acid sequence: CASSYSSRGRADEQFF.